These 3 T cell receptor beta chains were all obtained from the same sample, sequenced in a study of breast tumors, draining lymph nodes, adjacent tissues (dated by TCRdb to 2016 to 2018). The axillary draining lymph nodes of breast cancer patients were the source of the lymph node samples. Library creation used multiplex PCR. For sequencing, an Illumina HiSeq 2000 was employed. TCRdb's own reprocessing of the public reads used fastp at Q25 and MiXCR and kept productive beta chains. Rows are unified per CDR3 protein, each entry keeping the most common DNA and genes. The sample table holds 270,000 or so distinct CDR3 sequences, of which roughly 31% were seen once. The ten largest clones add up to 0.85% to 1.3% of the sample. Sequencing was done on a sample of axillary lymph node tissue. The source of these receptors is a female donor with breast cancer. Some clones in this sample may be carry-over from other donors' samples.

At least ten counts were recorded for this clonotype. V is TRBV7-2 and J is TRBJ2-7; 9 bases line up with TRBD1. The germline CDR1 and CDR2 sequences are SGHTA and FQGNSA. The V gene end was trimmed by 4 bases and the J gene end by 7 bases; junction bases not matched to a gene: 8. The CDR3 totals 14 residues. CDR3 protein: CASSSSHRGLEQYF. The CDR3 bases are TGTGCCAGCAGCTCCTCCCACAGGGGGCTTGAGCAGTACTTC.

This clonotype came up many times. The V gene is TRBV5-1, the J gene TRBJ2-5; 10 bases map to TRBD1. The V segment lost 4 bases and the J segment 0 bases; nucleotides outside the gene matches: 6. The germline V gene has CDR1 SGHRS and CDR2 YFSETQ. The CDR3 runs to 16 residues. CDR3 loop: CASSRTGQGYQETQYF. CDR3 DNA: TGCGCCAGCAGCCGGACGGGACAGGGGTACCAAGAGACCCAGTACTTC.

In this sample, this clonotype turned up many times. The CDR3 loop is CASSDRISYGYTF. CDR3 DNA: TGTGCCAGCAGTGATCGCATAAGCTATGGCTACACCTTC. V is TRBV6-1 and J is TRBJ1-2; D uncertain. CDR3 length: 13 residues. Per the germline V gene, CDR1 is MNHNS and CDR2 is SASEGT. Trimming shortened V by 3 bases and J by 4 bases, and 9 bases separated the two germline ends.